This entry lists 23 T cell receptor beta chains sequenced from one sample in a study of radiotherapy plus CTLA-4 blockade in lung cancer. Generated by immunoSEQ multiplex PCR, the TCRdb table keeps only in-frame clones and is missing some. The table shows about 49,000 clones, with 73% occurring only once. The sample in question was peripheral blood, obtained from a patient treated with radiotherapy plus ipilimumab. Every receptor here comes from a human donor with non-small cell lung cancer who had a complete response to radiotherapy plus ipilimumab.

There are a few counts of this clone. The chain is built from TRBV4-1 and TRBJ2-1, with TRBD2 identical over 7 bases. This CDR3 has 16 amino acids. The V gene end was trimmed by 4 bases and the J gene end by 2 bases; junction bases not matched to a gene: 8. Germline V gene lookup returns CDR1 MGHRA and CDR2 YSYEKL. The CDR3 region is CASSRDSGSTYNEQFF. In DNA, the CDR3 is TGCGCCAGCAGCCGGGATAGCGGGTCGACCTACAATGAGCAGTTCTTC.

CDR3 sequence reads: CASSPNLGWERSYEQYF. DNA for the CDR3: TGTGCCAGCAGCCCCAATCTAGGTTGGGAGCGGTCCTACGAGCAGTACTTC. This chain links TRBV9 with TRBJ2-7; possibly TRBD2 for D (5 bases). V gave up 4 bases and J gave up 1 base, with 21 bases separating them. Germline assignment: CDR1 SGDLS and CDR2 YYNGEE. The CDR3 has 17 amino acids.

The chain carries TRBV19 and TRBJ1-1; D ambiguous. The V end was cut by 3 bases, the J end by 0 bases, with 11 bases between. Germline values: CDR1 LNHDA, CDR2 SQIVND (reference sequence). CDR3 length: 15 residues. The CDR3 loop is CASSITARLNTEAFF. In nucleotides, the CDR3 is TGTGCCAGTAGTATTACTGCCAGGTTGAACACTGAAGCTTTCTTT.

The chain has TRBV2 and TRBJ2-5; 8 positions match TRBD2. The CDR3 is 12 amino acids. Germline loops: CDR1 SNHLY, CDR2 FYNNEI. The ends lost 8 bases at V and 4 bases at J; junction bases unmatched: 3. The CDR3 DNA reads TGTGCCAGCCGGGGGGGGGCAGAGACCCAGTACTTC. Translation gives CASRGGAETQYF.

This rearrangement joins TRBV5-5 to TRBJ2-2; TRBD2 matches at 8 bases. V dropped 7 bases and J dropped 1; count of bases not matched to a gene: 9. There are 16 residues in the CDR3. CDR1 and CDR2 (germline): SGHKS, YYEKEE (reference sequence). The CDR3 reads CASAEGAGVNTGELFF. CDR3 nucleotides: TGTGCCAGCGCCGAGGGAGCGGGAGTGAACACCGGGGAGCTGTTTTTT.

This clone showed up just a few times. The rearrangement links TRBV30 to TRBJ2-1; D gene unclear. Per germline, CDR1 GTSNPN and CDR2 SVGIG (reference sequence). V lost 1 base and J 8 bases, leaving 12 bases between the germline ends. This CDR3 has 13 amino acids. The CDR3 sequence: CAWSAANFYEQFF. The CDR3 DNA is TGTGCCTGGAGTGCCGCTAATTTCTATGAGCAGTTCTTC.

CDR3 sequence (DNA): TGTGCCAGCAGTGAAAATTACTACAGCCCAACAGGACCCCAAGAGACCCAGTACTTC. Translation: CASSENYYSPTGPQETQYF. The chain recombines TRBV6-1 with TRBJ2-5; a weak D match, TRBD1 (5 bases). From germline, CDR1 is MNHNS and CDR2 SASEGT. This CDR3 comprises 19 residues. V was cut by 2 bases and J by 1 base, with 23 bases left in between.

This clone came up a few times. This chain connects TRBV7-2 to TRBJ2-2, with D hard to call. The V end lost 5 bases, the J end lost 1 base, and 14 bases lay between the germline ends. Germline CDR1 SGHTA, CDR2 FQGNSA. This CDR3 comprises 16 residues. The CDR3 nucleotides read TGTGCCAGCAGCCGTGGCCGCCGCGGGAACACCGGGGAGCTGTTTTTT. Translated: CASSRGRRGNTGELFF.

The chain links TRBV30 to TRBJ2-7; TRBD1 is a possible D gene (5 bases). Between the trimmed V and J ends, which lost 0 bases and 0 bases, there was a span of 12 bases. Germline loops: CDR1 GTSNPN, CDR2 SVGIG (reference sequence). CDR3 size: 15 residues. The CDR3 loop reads CAWSVGGAISYEQYF. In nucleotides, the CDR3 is TGTGCCTGGAGTGTGGGTGGGGCTATCTCCTACGAGCAGTACTTC.

This chain's CDR3 is CAWTRQGSSGNTIYF. The CDR3 DNA sequence: TGTGCCTGGACTCGACAGGGGAGCTCTGGAAACACCATATATTTT. The chain has TRBV30 and TRBJ1-3; 8 bases are shared with TRBD1. Trimming removed 4 bases from V and 0 bases from J; junction bases left unmatched: 5. Germline V lookup: CDR1 GTSNPN, CDR2 SVGIG (reference sequence). The CDR3 spans 15 residues.

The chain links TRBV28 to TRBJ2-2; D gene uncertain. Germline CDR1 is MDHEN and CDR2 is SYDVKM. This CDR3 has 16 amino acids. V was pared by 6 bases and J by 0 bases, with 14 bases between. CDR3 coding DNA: TGTGCCAGCAGGCCATCCTCCGGTTCGAACACCGGGGAGCTGTTTTTT. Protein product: CASRPSSGSNTGELFF.

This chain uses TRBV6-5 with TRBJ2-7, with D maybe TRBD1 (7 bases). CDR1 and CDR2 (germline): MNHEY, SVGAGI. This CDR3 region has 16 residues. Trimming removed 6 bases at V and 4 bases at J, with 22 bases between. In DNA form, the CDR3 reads TGTGCCAGCAGGTACGGACAGGAGAGAGGGGGGTACGAGCAGTACTTC. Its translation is CASRYGQERGGYEQYF.

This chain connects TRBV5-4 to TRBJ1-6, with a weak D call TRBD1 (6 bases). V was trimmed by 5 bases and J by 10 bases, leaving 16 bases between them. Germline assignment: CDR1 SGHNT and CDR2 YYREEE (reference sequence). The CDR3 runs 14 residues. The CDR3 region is CASRSGTSASPLHF. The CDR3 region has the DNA TGTGCCAGCAGATCGGGGACATCTGCCTCACCCCTCCACTTT.

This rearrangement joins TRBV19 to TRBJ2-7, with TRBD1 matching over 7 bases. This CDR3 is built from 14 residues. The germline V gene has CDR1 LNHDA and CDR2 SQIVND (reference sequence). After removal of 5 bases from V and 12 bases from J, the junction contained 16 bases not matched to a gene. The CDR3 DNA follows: TGTGCCAGTAGTTGGGCGAATCGACAGGGACGTTTGTACTTC. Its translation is CASSWANRQGRLYF. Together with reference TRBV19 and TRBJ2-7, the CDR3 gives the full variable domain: DGGITQSPKYLFRKEGQNVTLSCEQNLNHDAMYWYRQDPGQGLRLIYYSQIVNDFQKGDIAEGYSVSREKKESFPLTVTSAQKNPTAFYLCASSWANRQGRLYFGPGTRLTVT.

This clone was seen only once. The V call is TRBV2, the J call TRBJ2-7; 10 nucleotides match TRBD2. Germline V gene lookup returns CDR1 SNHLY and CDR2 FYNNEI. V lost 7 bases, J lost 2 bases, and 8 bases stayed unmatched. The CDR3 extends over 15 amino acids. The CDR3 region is CASMRYSGRAYEQYF. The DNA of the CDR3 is TGTGCCAGCATGAGGTACAGCGGGAGGGCCTACGAGCAGTACTTC.

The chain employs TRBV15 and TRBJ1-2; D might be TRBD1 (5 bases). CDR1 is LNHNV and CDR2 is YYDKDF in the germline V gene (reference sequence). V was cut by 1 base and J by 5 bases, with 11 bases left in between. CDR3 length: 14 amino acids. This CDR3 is CATSRGGGTYGYTF. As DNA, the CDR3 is TGTGCCACCAGCAGAGGTGGAGGGACGTATGGCTACACCTTC.

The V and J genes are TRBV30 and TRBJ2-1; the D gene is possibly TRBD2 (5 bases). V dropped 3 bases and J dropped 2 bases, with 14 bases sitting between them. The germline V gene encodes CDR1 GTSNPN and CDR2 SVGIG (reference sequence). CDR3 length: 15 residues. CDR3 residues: CAWRAFSATYNEQFF. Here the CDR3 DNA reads TGTGCCTGGAGGGCCTTTAGCGCTACCTACAATGAGCAGTTCTTC.

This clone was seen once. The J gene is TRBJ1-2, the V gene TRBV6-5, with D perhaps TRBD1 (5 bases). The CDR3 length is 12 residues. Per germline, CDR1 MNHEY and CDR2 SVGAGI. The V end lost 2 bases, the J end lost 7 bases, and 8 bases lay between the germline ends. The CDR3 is CASSYQGFGYTF. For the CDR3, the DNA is TGTGCCAGCAGTTACCAGGGATTTGGCTACACCTTC.

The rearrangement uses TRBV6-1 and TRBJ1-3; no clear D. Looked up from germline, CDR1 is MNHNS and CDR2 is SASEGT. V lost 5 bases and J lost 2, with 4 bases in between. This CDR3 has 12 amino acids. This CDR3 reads CASSRAGNTIYF. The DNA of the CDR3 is TGTGCCAGCAGTCGGGCTGGAAACACCATATATTTT.

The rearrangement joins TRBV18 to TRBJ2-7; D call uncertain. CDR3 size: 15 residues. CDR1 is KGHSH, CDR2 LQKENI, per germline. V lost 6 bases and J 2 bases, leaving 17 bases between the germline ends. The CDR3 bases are TGTGCCAGCTCCCAAGGAGCCATCACGACCTACGAGCAGTACTTC. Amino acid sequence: CASSQGAITTYEQYF.

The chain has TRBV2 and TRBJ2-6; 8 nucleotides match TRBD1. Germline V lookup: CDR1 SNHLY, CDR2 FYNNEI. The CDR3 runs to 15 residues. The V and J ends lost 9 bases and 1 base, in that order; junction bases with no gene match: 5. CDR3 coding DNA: TGTGCCAGGGGACAGGCCGCTTCTGGGGCCAACGTCCTGACTTTC. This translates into CARGQAASGANVLTF.

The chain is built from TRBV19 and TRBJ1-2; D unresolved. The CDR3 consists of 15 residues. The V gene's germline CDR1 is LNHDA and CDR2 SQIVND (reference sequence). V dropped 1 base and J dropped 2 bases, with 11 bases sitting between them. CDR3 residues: CASSIGGGLNYGYTF. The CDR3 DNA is TGTGCCAGTAGTATAGGAGGAGGACTAAACTATGGCTACACCTTC.

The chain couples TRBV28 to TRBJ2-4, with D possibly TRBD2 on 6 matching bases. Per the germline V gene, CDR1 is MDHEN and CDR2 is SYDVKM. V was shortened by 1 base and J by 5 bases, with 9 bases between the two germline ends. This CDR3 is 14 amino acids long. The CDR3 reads CASSLYSGENIQYF. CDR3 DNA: TGTGCCAGCAGTTTATATTCGGGAGAAAACATTCAGTACTTC.